The source of this T cell receptor beta chain is a study of cytotoxic CD8 clonotypes in ibrutinib-treated CLL. The study's findings and limits: Measured clonality at baseline was greater than in age-matched healthy donors and tracked with circulating CD8+ T-cell counts. Clonality went up at the time of ibrutinib response, stayed stable in sustained remission, and later dropped back toward its baseline level at progression. Public clonotypes occurred uncommonly; on treatment, they contracted or remained stable.

Trimming cost V 2 bases and J 9 bases, with 8 bases left between them. The CDR3 is 11 amino acids. Germline V gene data show CDR1 as DFQATT and CDR2 as SNEGSKA (reference sequence). Regarding this clone: Antigen unknown.

TCRdb's table, derived via immunoSEQ multiplex PCR, lists solely in-frame clones and lacks some. The sample holds 65,000 to 85,000 clones, 83% seen once. This specimen was PBMCs, taken after 24 months of ibrutinib treatment. The receptor comes from a human donor with chronic lymphocytic leukemia. The J gene is TRBJ2-1, the V gene TRBV20-1, with a possible D match to TRBD2 (5 bases). The DNA of the CDR3 is TGCAGTGCTAGATATGGAGGTGAGCAGTTCTTC. Translated, it gives CSARYGGEQFF.